This T cell receptor (beta chain) was observed in a study of blood T cell repertoires in COVID-19. The wider study: Italy, Spain and the United States were the sources of the convalescent and acute COVID-19 samples. Sources were T cells, B-cell-depleted T cells, or PBMCs; the material itself was cDNA or gDNA.

V was clipped by 0 bases and J by 0 bases, with 18 bases between them. In germline, CDR1 is SGHVS, CDR2 FNYEAQ. The CDR3 has 18 residues. Authors' analysis steps: Estimation of nucleated cell counts relied on the amplification of reference gene primers. Here immunoSEQ multiplex PCR was the method, and the copy in TCRdb shows in-frame clones only, minus some. V, J and clone size were drawn from that table, and D and trimming were deduced from the DNA. Of approximately 10,000 clones detected, 84% appear once; the ten largest clones hold approximately 32%. This clonotype originated in a man in his fifties or sixties with active COVID-19. The chain has TRBV7-6 and TRBJ2-7; D is unclear. Sequenced input: peripheral blood. Here the CDR3 DNA reads TGTGCCAGCAGCTTAGCTCTTCGAGATCGGAGATTCTCCTACGAGCAGTACTTC. It translates to CASSLALRDRRFSYEQYF.